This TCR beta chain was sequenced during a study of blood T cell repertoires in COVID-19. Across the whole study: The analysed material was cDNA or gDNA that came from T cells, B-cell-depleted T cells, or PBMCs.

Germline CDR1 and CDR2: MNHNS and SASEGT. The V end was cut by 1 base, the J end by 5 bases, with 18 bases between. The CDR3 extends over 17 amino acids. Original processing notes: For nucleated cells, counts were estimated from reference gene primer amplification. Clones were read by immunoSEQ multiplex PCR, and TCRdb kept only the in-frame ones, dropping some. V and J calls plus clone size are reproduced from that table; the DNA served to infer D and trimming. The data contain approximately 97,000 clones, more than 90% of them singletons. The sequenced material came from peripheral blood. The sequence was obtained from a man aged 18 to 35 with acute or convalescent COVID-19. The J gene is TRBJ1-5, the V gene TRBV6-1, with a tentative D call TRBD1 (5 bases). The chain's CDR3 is CASSEERVAAGHQPQHF. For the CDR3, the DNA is TGTGCCAGCAGTGAAGAGAGAGTTGCGGCAGGGCATCAGCCCCAGCATTTT.